This is a list of T cell receptor beta chains from one sample in a study of blood T cells in healthy people across ages. TCRdb reprocessed the 5' RACE reads via MiXCR and lists one record per CDR3 protein. Altogether 1.5 million to 2 million distinct CDR3 sequences are present, roughly 27% being singletons, with the ten largest covering 7.7%. The sequenced sample consisted of blood. These receptors originate from a woman aged 25 to 39 in good health. CDR3s include the opening cysteine and the closing phenylalanine or tryptophan. Each record gives: clone size, V gene, J gene, CDR3 protein. For some rows the clone size is stated as once, few or many, or as a class when expanded; others skip it.

.	TRBV6-1	TRBJ1-4	CASNQQGENEKLFF
few	TRBV10-2	TRBJ1-5	CASSAGKQPQHF
many	TRBV20-1	TRBJ2-1	CSAPNSAGGDEQFF
few	TRBV20-1	TRBJ2-6	CSALPGLAGNSGANVLTF
many	TRBV10-2	TRBJ2-5	CASSPRALADQETQYF
.	TRBV19	TRBJ2-7	CASSSRLAEGEQYF
many	TRBV5-1	TRBJ1-2	CASRPGTGSGYTF
once	TRBV29-1	TRBJ1-3	CSASARLSGNTIYF
few	TRBV28	TRBJ2-3	CASSWERGAADTQYF
few	TRBV12-3/TRBV12-4	TRBJ2-3	CASSLIQGTDTQYF
few	TRBV12-3/TRBV12-4	TRBJ1-2	CASSLSGTSRSSGYTF
.	TRBV2	TRBJ1-4	CASRKPLYELFF
few	TRBV29-1	TRBJ2-2	CSIRTSGTGELFF
many	TRBV12-5	TRBJ2-3	CASGPTNTDTQYF
few	TRBV4-1	TRBJ2-1	CASQDRASGSYNEQFF
few	TRBV27	TRBJ2-7	CASRIGGNGAYEQYF